This T cell receptor beta chain stems from a study of beta chain features in type 1 diabetes. This CDR3 has 14 amino acids. Looked up from germline, CDR1 is SGHNT and CDR2 is YYREEE (reference sequence). With 3 bases clipped from V and 5 bases from J, the junction kept 4 bases outside the gene matches. All of the isolated RNA was reverse transcribed, so expressed TCRB transcripts were sequenced. Data came from immunoSEQ multiplex PCR; TCRdb stores just in-frame clones and leaves some out. The sample has a few hundred thousand clones; 14% are singletons. The sample holds a few counts of this clone. Sequenced material: naive CD4+ T cells from blood. V is TRBV5-4 and J is TRBJ2-1, with 8 nucleotides matching TRBD2. The receptor's source is a man aged 25-45 years in good health. CDR3 bases: TGTGCCAGCAGCTCCCATAGCGGGAACAATGAGCAGTTCTTC. Residues: CASSSHSGNNEQFF.